A single T cell receptor beta chain is shown here with its context. This clonotype was seen a handful of times. The antigen it recognizes is unknown. There are no base qualities to consult, and no much larger clone falls within one base. The data derive from a study of blood T cells in healthy people across ages (dated by TCRdb to 2014 to 2015). Concerning the study at large: In model experiments, roughly one uniquely barcoded TCR beta cDNA molecule per two T cells was captured by template switching. The study measured age-related changes in TCR beta repertoire diversity using deep sequencing normalized with unique cDNA molecular identifiers. The study analyzed two additional independent replicas of 1 million unique cDNA reads from the same blood draw for two donors, one aged 18 to 29 and one aged 80 or older. The donors were divided into four age groups: young (average approximately 15 years), middle-aged (almost 40), aged (around 67) and long-lived (about 84).

What the authors observed across the whole study: Because profiling used bulk unsorted PBMCs, naive and antigen-experienced compartments could not be compared conclusively. Observed TCR beta diversity per million T cells fell roughly linearly with age, and a significant reduction was already apparent by age around 40. Compared with the aged group, the long-lived group had more naive CD4+ T cells, fewer expanded clones and increased TCR diversity, suggesting age selection. The CMV infection status of donors was not known, potentially confounding age-related changes in expanded clonotypes. A strong correlation was found between observed TCR beta diversity and the percentage of naive T cells measured by flow cytometry. Estimates of total diversity from one million sequenced T cells were regarded as lower bounds and underestimates.

V drops 5 bases and J drops 5 bases, leaving 15 bases in between. The CDR3 spans 14 residues, from the cysteine through the phenylalanine. Only the CDR3 portion is preserved as DNA: 42 bases, with reading frame beginning at the first base. Via the germline V gene (reference sequence), CDR1 is SEHNR and CDR2 FQNEAQ. The library was generated by 5' RACE. TCRdb lists the instrument as Illumina HiSeq 2500. A second PCR of about 6 to 11 cycles was performed with a sample-barcoded 5' primer and a J-beta primer mix. Each TCR beta cDNA molecule received a unique molecular identifier from a template-switch 5' adaptor carrying 12 random nucleotides. Each sample yielded at least 2.5 million CDR3-containing paired-end reads. All of the RNA was converted into first-strand cDNA using the Mint cDNA synthesis kit, with a TRBC-specific oligonucleotide serving as the primer. All cDNA was treated with uracil-DNA glycosylase and then went through a first 18-cycle PCR with the universal primers M1SS and BC2_uni_R. As for the authors' bioinformatics: Normalization of each sample was performed by random selection of 1 million high-quality reads, each carrying a distinct molecular identifier. Instead of being binned into consensus sequences, reads with shared molecular identifiers were discarded. MiTCR, run with a Q25 quality threshold and the strictest error-elimination algorithm, handled CDR3 identification, clonotype clustering and error correction. Lower-bound total TCR beta diversity was estimated with a nonparametric unseen species model using Euler transformation. TCRdb applied fastp at Q25 and MiXCR to the public reads, then kept only in-frame beta chains. All rows with the same CDR3 protein become a single entry with the most common DNA and genes. TCRdb, rather than the study authors, made the V and J calls. Present in this sample are some 800,000 distinct CDR3 sequences, more than 20% of which were seen just once. The top ten clones comprise around 3.6% of the sample.

The 35 to 40 donors, aged 6 to 90 years, were systemically healthy Caucasian individuals from Russia. Each donor gave around 9 milliliters of peripheral blood, collected into EDTA-treated Vacutainer tubes. PBMCs were isolated by Ficoll-Paque density-gradient centrifugation, with at least 6 million obtained per sample. Trizol reagent was used to extract total RNA from the PBMCs, yielding at least 5.5 micrograms per sample. The percentages of naive CD45RAhigh/CD27high T cells were determined by flow cytometry on a PBMC aliquot from every donor. The sample was also reused in another study, on T cells of mothers and their children. In that second paper, the authors write: The donors were nine systemically healthy Caucasian individuals, made up of three mothers and their six children. cDNA synthesis consumed the entire amount of extracted RNA, loaded at roughly 1.5 ug RNA in each 15 ul reaction. In the second PCR, the M1S primer added sample barcodes and 2-4 random nucleotides. Over 9 million TCR beta CDR3 reads came from each mother, compared with some 3 million reads from each child. Thymic selection shapes the output of TCR recombination in a similar way in related and unrelated pairs, and inherited differences have a minor effect. Normalized repertoire overlap in related mother-child pairs was always slightly higher than in unrelated mother-child pairs, but the difference was never significant. No persistent microchimeric T cell clones were found, with a detection sensitivity of approximately 94 clones per million clonotypes. To look for features that set related mother-child pairs apart from unrelated individuals, the researchers ran deep NGS to compare the TCR beta repertoires of mothers and children. Mothers averaged 40 +/- 4 years of age and children averaged around 10 +/- 4 years. After adapters were ligated using NEBNext reagents, the libraries underwent 100+100 nt paired-end sequencing on an Illumina HiSeq 2000. To prevent cross-contamination, the mother and child libraries were prepared a month apart and were sequenced in separate runs. Between roughly 500,000 and 2,300,000 distinct TCR beta clonotypes were identified per donor. Naive TCR beta clonotypes were estimated from low-frequency clonotypes matched to each donor's FACS-determined naive share, without sorting.

The sample consisted of blood. This clonotype was sampled from a boy younger than 18 in good health. The V and J segments used are TRBV7-9 and TRBJ2-5; the D gene lacks a confident call. The nucleotide sequence reads as follows: TGTGCCAGCAGCCACCTGGGCTTGGAGGAGACCCAGTACTTC. It codes for CASSHLGLEETQYF.